The entry that follows covers one TCR beta chain sequence. Its antigen is as yet unknown. These data originate in a study of vaccination and CD4 T cells after COVID-19. Treatment indicated: roughly 10-day PBMC culture with coronavirus spike peptide pools or control peptides (ViraFEST assay). At the Johns Hopkins FTIC core, DNA taken from cultured CD4+ T cells was sequenced by way of the Oncomine TCR Beta short-read assay. In TCRdb, the PCR reads were re-called with MiXCR into one record per CDR3 protein. The sample has roughly 19,000 distinct CDR3 sequences, less than 60% seen once. Study conclusions and caveats: Median SARS-CoV-2-reactive clonotypes rose from around 19 to 38, not significantly. Looking at convalescent patients, a median approximately 86% of reactive clones were present only post-vaccination.

The source of this sequence is a human donor who had recovered from COVID-19. The material was CD4+ T cells from blood, cultured in vitro, obtained after SARS-CoV-2 vaccination.

The CDR3 DNA reads TGTGCCAGCAGTTTAGCAGGGGGCGCAGATACGCAGTATTTT. Translation: CASSLAGGADTQYF. The chain combines TRBV27 with TRBJ2-3; TRBD1 matches at 8 bases. The junction had 2 bases not matched to a gene; V was cut back by 2 bases and J by 4 bases. From germline, CDR1 is MNHEY and CDR2 SMNVEV (reference sequence). This CDR3 has 14 residues.